This entry is about one T cell receptor (beta chain). The antigen is undetermined. This entry is derived from a study of PD-1 blockade in mismatch repair-deficient tumors. About the research overall: Patients had over ten mismatch repair-deficient cancer types and were previously treated and progressing. Notes on the study in general: After pembrolizumab, tumor-resident clones rose rapidly, then generally contracted before radiologic responses.

The data were produced by immunoSEQ multiplex PCR, yet TCRdb's version contains in-frame clones alone and is incomplete. The sample includes under 85,000 clones, around four fifths of them seen just once. Germline CDR1 is SGDLS and CDR2 is YYNGEE. The CDR3 length is 16 residues. Trimming cost V 4 bases and J 6 bases; bases outside gene matches: 10. All patients were mismatch repair deficient, assessed by either PCR or immunohistochemistry. A few pembrolizumab responders had their TCRs sequenced. This material consisted of peripheral blood, taken 2 weeks after starting pembrolizumab. This clonotype was obtained from an adult with mismatch repair-deficient cancer. The chain joins TRBV9 to TRBJ2-3; TRBD2 matches 11 bases. The chain's CDR3 is CASSTSTSGSPDTQYF. The CDR3 bases are TGTGCCAGCAGCACTTCCACTAGCGGGAGCCCCGATACGCAGTATTTT.